This is a list of T cell receptor beta chains from one sample in a study of preoperative IRX-2 immunotherapy in early breast cancer. Measured with immunoSEQ multiplex PCR; TCRdb has only the in-frame clones, and not every one. Of 10,000 to 15,000 clones listed, approximately 90% are singletons. Collection of the sample occurred from a patient treated with IRX-2 immunotherapy. These receptors all come from a human donor with breast cancer. CDR3s include the opening cysteine and the closing phenylalanine or tryptophan. The D gene is left open where the match is weak. Clone size appears in some rows only: once, few, many, or a class for an expanded clone.

size,V,D,J,DNA,CDR3
-,TRBV19,TRBD1,TRBJ1-1,TGTGCCAGTAGTAACGACAGGGGCGGTCACACTGAAGCTTTCTTT,CASSNDRGGHTEAFF
-,TRBV5-1,TRBD2,TRBJ2-1,TGCGCCAGCAGCTTTCTCGGCGGGGGGCTCTCCTACAATGAGCAGTTCTTC,CASSFLGGGLSYNEQFF
-,TRBV18,-,TRBJ2-3,TGTGCCAGCTCACCACCGTTAGATACGCAGTATTTT,CASSPPLDTQYF
once,TRBV7-2,TRBD1,TRBJ1-1,TGTGCCAGCAGCCCCATGACAGGGGGCAACACTGAAGCTTTCTTT,CASSPMTGGNTEAFF
-,TRBV5-1,TRBD1,TRBJ2-7,TGCGCCAGCAGCCGCGGGACAGGGTATGTCGAGCAGTACTTC,CASSRGTGYVEQYF
-,TRBV5-1,TRBD2,TRBJ2-3,TGCGCCAGCAGCTTGGCCGGAGTGCTAGCGGGGGGACGCACAGATACGCAGTATTTT,CASSLAGVLAGGRTDTQYF
few,TRBV9,TRBD1,TRBJ1-1,TGTGCCAGCAGCGTAGGGGACAGGGGGCGAGACACTGAAGCTTTCTTT,CASSVGDRGRDTEAFF
-,TRBV6-1,-,TRBJ1-2,TGTGCCAGCTCTACGGGACCCAGCTATGGCTACACCTTC,CASSTGPSYGYTF
once,TRBV5-1,TRBD1,TRBJ1-2,TGCGCCAGCAGCCCCGGGGGGACAGGGGGACGATATGGCTACACCTTC,CASSPGGTGGRYGYTF
-,TRBV25-1,-,TRBJ1-6,TGTGCCAGCAGTGGGGGGGATGGCTCACCCCTCCACTTT,CASSGGDGSPLHF
-,TRBV11-3,-,TRBJ2-3,TGTGCCAGCAGCTTAGGAACAGGGACGGATTCAGATACGCAGTATTTT,CASSLGTGTDSDTQYF
once,TRBV7-6,-,TRBJ1-2,TGTGCCAGCAGCCCTGTGGCGGGAGCCAACTATGGCTACACCTTC,CASSPVAGANYGYTF
-,TRBV7-6,TRBD1,TRBJ2-7,TGTGCCAGCAGCATAGCGACAGGGGGCTCCTACGAGCAGTACTTC,CASSIATGGSYEQYF
-,TRBV19,-,TRBJ1-1,TGTGCCAGTAGTATGGGGTCTGAAGCTTTCTTT,CASSMGSEAFF
-,TRBV19,-,TRBJ2-7,TGTGCCAGTAGAGGAGTATACGAGCAGTACTTC,CASRGVYEQYF
-,TRBV29-1,-,TRBJ1-2,TGCAGCGTTGATGTTAACGGGGGCGGCTATGGCTACACCTTC,CSVDVNGGGYGYTF
-,TRBV28,TRBD2,TRBJ2-7,TGTGCCAGCAGTTCACCCTATCCCGACCAGCGGGGAAACTACGAGCAGTACTTC,CASSSPYPDQRGNYEQYF
-,TRBV28,TRBD1,TRBJ2-3,TGTGCCAGCAGGGGACGGGTGGGACAGAGCACAGATACGCAGTATTTT,CASRGRVGQSTDTQYF
-,TRBV10-3,-,TRBJ2-1,TGTGCCATCAGGGTTACAGGGGAAGGGAGGAATGAGCAGTTCTTC,CAIRVTGEGRNEQFF
-,TRBV6-5,-,TRBJ2-7,TGTGCCAGCAGTTACTCGACCCGATACGAGCAGTACTTC,CASSYSTRYEQYF
-,TRBV19,TRBD1,TRBJ1-2,TGTGCCAGTAGTATGGGCAGGGGGGGCCGAGGCTACACCTTC,CASSMGRGGRGYTF
-,TRBV28,TRBD1,TRBJ1-5,TGTGCCAGCAGTCCGGGACAGATTTATAGCAATCAGCCCCAGCATTTT,CASSPGQIYSNQPQHF
once,TRBV5-6,TRBD1,TRBJ1-2,TGTGCCAGCAGCTGGACAGGATATCACTATGGCTACACCTTC,CASSWTGYHYGYTF
once,TRBV5-1,-,TRBJ2-3,TGCGCCAGCAGCTCCTCAGATACGCAGTATTTT,CASSSSDTQYF
-,TRBV7-7,-,TRBJ2-3,TGTGCCAGCAGCTTAGGGGGCTACACAGATACGCAGTATTTT,CASSLGGYTDTQYF
-,TRBV11-3,-,TRBJ1-5,TGTGCCAGCAGCTTAGGACAGGTTTCGGCGCCTCAGCCCCAGCATTTT,CASSLGQVSAPQPQHF
-,TRBV5-1,TRBD2,TRBJ2-3,TGCGCCAGCAGCATACGACTAGCGGGGAGCACAGATACGCAGTATTTT,CASSIRLAGSTDTQYF
once,TRBV4-1,-,TRBJ2-3,TGCGCCAGCAGTAGGGGAAACGGGGGAGATACGCAGTATTTT,CASSRGNGGDTQYF
-,TRBV7-8,TRBD1,TRBJ1-6,TGTGCCAGCAGCCCTAGGACAGGGGGCTCCTATAATTCACCCCTCCACTTT,CASSPRTGGSYNSPLHF
-,TRBV30,TRBD2,TRBJ2-1,TGTGCCTGGAGTCTGCTAGCGGGGCCTTACAATGAGCAGTTCTTC,CAWSLLAGPYNEQFF
-,TRBV5-1,TRBD1,TRBJ2-1,TGCGCCAGCAGCTTGAACGGACAGGGTGTCAATGAGCAGTTCTTC,CASSLNGQGVNEQFF
-,TRBV20-1,-,TRBJ1-2,TGCAGTGCTGCTACAGGGAATGGCTACACCTTC,CSAATGNGYTF
-,TRBV18,-,TRBJ2-2,TGTGCCAGCTCCCCCGGTGGTCGGGGAACAAACACCGGGGAGCTGTTTTTT,CASSPGGRGTNTGELFF
once,TRBV18,-,TRBJ1-2,TGTGCCAGCTCACCACCACGGGAAGGCTACACCTTC,CASSPPREGYTF
-,TRBV21-1,-,TRBJ1-5,TGTGCCAGCAGCAAAAAAAAGGGGGGACAAGACAATCAGCCCCAGCATTTT,CASSKKKGGQDNQPQHF
-,TRBV5-5,TRBD1,TRBJ1-3,TGTGCCAGCAGCCGAGGGACAGCTGGAAACACCATATATTTT,CASSRGTAGNTIYF
once,TRBV18,-,TRBJ1-1,TGTGCCAGCTCTCAGGAAGAGGTTAACACTGAAGCTTTCTTT,CASSQEEVNTEAFF
-,TRBV7-3,TRBD2,TRBJ2-3,TGTGCCAGCAGCCCCGGGACTAGCGCAGATACGCAGTATTTT,CASSPGTSADTQYF
-,TRBV6-6,-,TRBJ1-1,TGTGCCAGCAGTCCAGAGGGGTCCCTGAACACTGAAGCTTTCTTT,CASSPEGSLNTEAFF
-,TRBV9,TRBD1,TRBJ2-7,TGTGCCAGCAGCGCGGGACAGGACGCCTACGAGCAGTACTTC,CASSAGQDAYEQYF
-,TRBV27,TRBD1,TRBJ2-2,TGTGCCAGCAAAGGGGGCCTGAACACCGGGGAGCTGTTTTTT,CASKGGLNTGELFF
few,TRBV10-2,-,TRBJ1-5,TGCGCCAGCAGTGAAACCCAGGGTCTCCAGCATTTT,CASSETQGLQHF
-,TRBV4-1,TRBD1,TRBJ1-3,TGCGCCAGCAGCCAACCAAGAATAAGAATGACAGGGGATGCTGGAAACACCATATATTTT,CASSQPRIRMTGDAGNTIYF
-,TRBV6-1,-,TRBJ1-5,TGTGCCAGCAGTGTTAGTTTTGGGGGCGCTCAGCCCCAGCATTTT,CASSVSFGGAQPQHF
-,TRBV4-2,TRBD2,TRBJ2-1,TGTGCCAGCAGCCCCGTACCGAGCGGGGGGTACAATGAGCAGTTCTTC,CASSPVPSGGYNEQFF
-,TRBV2,-,TRBJ2-2,TGTGCCAGCAGTTCTAGCACCGGGGAGCTGTTTTTT,CASSSSTGELFF
-,TRBV30,-,TRBJ2-5,TGTGCCTGGCGGACCTCCGGGGGAGAGACCCAGTACTTC,CAWRTSGGETQYF
-,TRBV6-5,TRBD2,TRBJ2-3,TGTGCCATCCGGGGACTAGCTACAGATACGCAGTATTTT,CAIRGLATDTQYF
-,TRBV27,TRBD1,TRBJ1-2,TGTGCCAGCAGTTTATCGGGGAGTACAGGGGAAGGCTACACCTTC,CASSLSGSTGEGYTF
-,TRBV28,-,TRBJ1-2,TGTGCCAGCAGTATAGGACGGAACTATTATGGCTACACCTTC,CASSIGRNYYGYTF
-,TRBV18,-,TRBJ1-5,TGTGCCAGCTCACTATTAGGGGAAGGCAATCAGCCCCAGCATTTT,CASSLLGEGNQPQHF
-,TRBV28,TRBD1,TRBJ1-6,TGTGCCAGCAGTTTACCCCCCGGGACAGGGGTCGGTCTCTCACCCCTCCACTTT,CASSLPPGTGVGLSPLHF
few,TRBV29-1,-,TRBJ1-1,TGCAGCGTTGAAGATAATTATGGCAGGTTCTATGAGATGAACACTGAAGCTTTCTTT,CSVEDNYGRFYEMNTEAFF